These 28 T cell receptor beta chains originate from one sample sequenced in a study of blood T cell repertoires in COVID-19. Clones were sequenced by immunoSEQ multiplex PCR, and TCRdb holds only the in-frame ones, with some missing. Counted here are some 180,000 clones, 70% to 85% occurring once; the ten biggest clones make up 6.5% to 8.5%. The material sequenced was peripheral blood. The receptors come from a human donor in a cohort sampled during active COVID-19.

The J gene is TRBJ1-6, the V gene TRBV6-5; D not resolved. Trimming stripped 7 bases from V and 7 bases from J, with 8 bases between. The CDR3 sequence is 12 residues long. Looked up from germline, CDR1 is MNHEY and CDR2 is SVGAGI. Here the CDR3 DNA reads TGTGCCAGCACCAGTTCCAATTCACCCCTCCACTTT. Encoded protein: CASTSSNSPLHF.

In DNA, the CDR3 is TGTGCCAGTAAGCAGGGGAGATCACCCCTCCACTTT. Translated: CASKQGRSPLHF. The chain has TRBV19 and TRBJ1-6; tentatively, D is TRBD1 (6 bases). The CDR3 has 12 amino acids. Germline CDR1 LNHDA, CDR2 SQIVND (reference sequence). Trimming stripped 7 bases from V and 10 bases from J, with 11 bases between.

The chain employs TRBV11-2 and TRBJ1-2; no clear D gene. Between the trimmed V and J ends, which lost 5 bases and 3 bases, there was a span of 10 bases. The length of the CDR3 is 13 residues. Germline V gene data show CDR1 as SGHAT and CDR2 as FQNNGV. CDR3 protein: CASSPDNDYGYTF. CDR3 sequence (DNA): TGTGCCAGCAGCCCCGACAATGACTATGGCTACACCTTC.

The genes are TRBV6-5 and TRBJ1-1; D gene ambiguous. This CDR3 spans 16 amino acids. Germline V lookup: CDR1 MNHEY, CDR2 SVGAGI. The germline V and J ends were trimmed by 0 bases and 4 bases, with 15 bases remaining between them. CDR3 in amino acids: CASSYSSSPEATEAFF. The CDR3 DNA reads as TGTGCCAGCAGTTACTCGAGTAGCCCAGAGGCCACTGAAGCTTTCTTT.

This clone was seen just once. This chain uses TRBV5-4 with TRBJ1-1; D perhaps matches TRBD1 (5 bases). The CDR3 is 13 residues long. V lost 2 bases and J lost 4, with 9 bases in between. Germline V gene sequence: CDR1 SGHNT, CDR2 YYREEE (reference sequence). In DNA, the CDR3 is TGTGCCAGCAGCTTCAAGGGGTTCACTGAAGCTTTCTTT. It yields the protein CASSFKGFTEAFF.

CDR3 region: CASSRLIAGGPETQYF. The CDR3 nucleotides read TGCGCCAGCAGCCGACTTATAGCGGGGGGGCCAGAGACCCAGTACTTC. V usage is TRBV4-1 and J usage is TRBJ2-5; 11 bases line up with TRBD2. V was clipped by 4 bases and J by 4 bases; unmatched bases: 8. The CDR3 length is 16 residues. The germline V gene encodes CDR1 MGHRA and CDR2 YSYEKL.

The chain is built from TRBV13 and TRBJ2-1, with 10 bases that match TRBD2. Trimming at V came to 0 bases and at J to 7 bases, leaving 6 bases not matched to a gene. There are 16 residues in the CDR3. Germline CDR1 reads PRHDT; CDR2 reads FYEKMQ (reference sequence). The CDR3 DNA follows: TGTGCCAGCAGCTTAGGCCCAGCGGGGGGGCGGAATGAGCAGTTCTTC. Its translation: CASSLGPAGGRNEQFF.

V usage is TRBV3-1 (or the pseudogene TRBV3-2) and J usage is TRBJ1-3, with a possible D match to TRBD1 (5 bases). This CDR3 has 15 residues. Germline V CDR1 and CDR2: LGHDT, YNNKEL (reference sequence). Trimming removed 6 bases at V and 0 bases at J, with 12 bases between. In DNA, the CDR3 is TGTGCCAGCAGTCTCAGGGTCATCTCTGGAAACACCATATATTTT. This encodes CASSLRVISGNTIYF.

The V and J genes are TRBV2 and TRBJ2-7; a weak D match, TRBD1 (6 bases). Trimming took 5 bases from V and 3 from J, leaving 14 bases between them. The CDR3 length is 14 residues. The germline V gene encodes CDR1 SNHLY and CDR2 FYNNEI. The CDR3 loop is CASSSTDSLYEQYF. Here the CDR3 DNA reads TGTGCCAGCAGTAGTACGGACAGCCTCTACGAGCAGTACTTC.

This chain links TRBV19 with TRBJ2-1; no clear D. Trimming stripped 3 bases from V and 2 bases from J, with 5 bases between. This CDR3 is built from 13 residues. CDR1 is LNHDA and CDR2 is SQIVND in the germline V gene (reference sequence). In DNA form, the CDR3 reads TGTGCCAGTAGTATCTATGCCTACAATGAGCAGTTCTTC. This translates into CASSIYAYNEQFF.

The gene calls are TRBV29-1 and TRBJ1-4, with 7 bases that match TRBD1. Germline lookup yields CDR1 SQVTM and CDR2 ANQGSEA. This CDR3 is built from 14 residues. V lost 7 bases, J lost 4 bases, and 9 bases stayed unmatched. For the CDR3, the DNA is TGCAGCGCCGCGACGGGACAGTTTAATGAAAAACTGTTTTTT. Its protein product is CSAATGQFNEKLFF.

The rearrangement uses TRBV4-2 and TRBJ2-7, with D hard to call. Per the germline V gene, CDR1 is LGHNA and CDR2 is YNFKEQ. The CDR3 totals 13 residues. Trimming removed 4 bases from V and 6 bases from J, with 13 bases in between. The chain's CDR3 is CASSPQPGSEQYF. The CDR3 nucleotides read TGTGCCAGCAGCCCCCAACCAGGTTCCGAGCAGTACTTC.

The chain uses TRBV27 and TRBJ2-7; TRBD1 aligns across 7 bases. The V gene end was trimmed by 5 bases and the J gene end by 5 bases; junction bases not matched to a gene: 6. This CDR3 contains 13 residues. CDR1 MNHEY and CDR2 SMNVEV come from the germline V gene (reference sequence). DNA for the CDR3: TGTGCCAGCAGTCCGACAGGGATCCACGAGCAGTACTTC. This translates into CASSPTGIHEQYF.

This clone showed up just a few times. The chain carries TRBV7-6 and TRBJ1-1, with a possible D match to TRBD1 (6 bases). V dropped 11 bases and J dropped 2 bases, with 15 bases sitting between them. The length of the CDR3 is 13 residues. The germline V gene has CDR1 SGHVS and CDR2 FNYEAQ. CDR3 sequence (DNA): TGTGCCGTCATCAGGGGACGCAACACTGAAGCTTTCTTT. Translating gives CAVIRGRNTEAFF.

V usage is TRBV12-3 or TRBV12-4 and J usage is TRBJ1-2, with 9 bases aligning to TRBD1. The CDR3 contains 12 residues. V shed 10 bases and J 3 bases; nucleotides not matched to a gene: 3. CDR3 amino acids: CATTGGYYGYTF. DNA of the CDR3: TGTGCCACGACAGGGGGGTACTATGGCTACACCTTC.

This chain connects TRBV6-5 to TRBJ1-2; D is unresolved. The germline gives CDR1 MNHEY, CDR2 SVGAGI. Trimming stripped 0 bases from V and 7 bases from J, with 18 bases between. The CDR3 is made up of 16 amino acids. The CDR3 here is CASSYSRGVDVSGYTF. In DNA form, the CDR3 reads TGTGCCAGCAGTTACTCGAGAGGTGTCGATGTCTCTGGCTACACCTTC.

The CDR3 protein is CASSSSGMNGYTF. The DNA for the CDR3 is TGTGCCAGCAGCTCCTCAGGGATGAATGGCTACACCTTC. The chain couples TRBV9 to TRBJ1-2; TRBD1 might be the D (5 bases). Trimming took 4 bases from V and 6 from J, leaving 13 bases between them. The CDR3 is 13 amino acids. Per germline, CDR1 SGDLS and CDR2 YYNGEE.

This clone was counted only a few times. This chain uses TRBV12-3 or TRBV12-4 with TRBJ1-1; D is undetermined. This CDR3 is built from 13 residues. The germline V and J ends were trimmed by 1 base and 1 base, with 4 bases remaining between them. This CDR3 reads CASSLDGNTEAFF. The CDR3 DNA is TGTGCCAGCAGTTTAGACGGGAACACTGAAGCTTTCTTT.

The rearrangement links TRBV5-6 to TRBJ2-1, with D possibly TRBD2 on 7 matching bases. This CDR3 is 16 amino acids long. Germline V gene data show CDR1 as SGHDT and CDR2 as YYEEEE. The V end lost 4 bases, the J end lost 4 bases, and 18 bases lay between the germline ends. DNA of the CDR3: TGTGCCAGCAGCCCTTTGGGGAGGGGGAATTACAATGAGCAGTTCTTC. The encoded protein is CASSPLGRGNYNEQFF.

This clone was detected only once. J is TRBJ2-7 and V is TRBV4-2; D not certain. Trimming took off 0 bases at V and 3 bases at J, with 15 bases between the two ends. The CDR3 loop spans 16 amino acids. Per germline, CDR1 LGHNA and CDR2 YNFKEQ. CDR3 DNA: TGTGCCAGCAGCCAAGATTGGTCCACCACTAACTACGAGCAGTACTTC. Protein sequence: CASSQDWSTTNYEQYF.

The rearrangement links TRBV14 to TRBJ2-1; 9 bases are a match to TRBD1. With 3 bases clipped from V and 7 bases from J, the junction kept 7 bases outside the gene matches. Germline CDR1 and CDR2: SGHDN and FVKESK. The CDR3 length is 15 residues. The CDR3 DNA reads TGTGCCAGCAGCCACCCGGGACAGGGTTGGAATGAGCAGTTCTTC. Protein: CASSHPGQGWNEQFF.

This clone was found a few times. The J gene is TRBJ2-7, the V gene TRBV18, with 7 bases aligning to TRBD1. V dropped 4 bases and J dropped 2; count of bases not matched to a gene: 5. The germline gives CDR1 KGHSH, CDR2 LQKENI. CDR3 length: 14 amino acids. CDR3 nucleotides: TGTGCCAGCTCACGAAACAGGGGTCCCTACGAGCAGTACTTC. Translation gives CASSRNRGPYEQYF.

The CDR3 bases are TGTGCCAGCAGTGGGACATCCTCCTTAGAGACCCAGTACTTC. Translated, it gives CASSGTSSLETQYF. This sequence joins TRBV25-1 and TRBJ2-5, with D perhaps matching TRBD1 (5 bases). Germline V gene lookup returns CDR1 MGHDK and CDR2 SYGVNS. This CDR3 has 14 residues. The germline V and J ends were trimmed by 4 bases and 4 bases, with 13 bases remaining between them. The entire variable domain, with the rest obtained from reference TRBV25-1 and TRBJ2-5, is as follows: EADIYQTPRYLVIGTGKKITLECSQTMGHDKMYWYQQDPGMELHLIHYSYGVNSTEKGDLSSESTVSRIRTEHFPLTLESARPSHTSQYLCASSGTSSLETQYFGPGTRLLVL.

V and J are TRBV3-1 (or the pseudogene TRBV3-2) and TRBJ2-3; possibly TRBD1 for D (5 bases). The CDR3 is 12 amino acids. The ends were cut back, 5 bases at V and 8 bases at J, with 11 bases in the middle. Per germline, CDR1 LGHDT and CDR2 YNNKEL (reference sequence). The DNA of the CDR3 is TGTGCCAGCAGCTTCGATCAGGGTACGCAGTATTTT. This translates into CASSFDQGTQYF.

This clone appeared a few times. V gene TRBV4-1 combines with J gene TRBJ1-2, with TRBD1 as a possible D gene (6 bases). The CDR3 has 15 residues. V lost 1 base and J lost 3, with 12 bases in between. CDR1 is MGHRA and CDR2 is YSYEKL in the germline V gene. CDR3 sequence reads: CASSQGWAGDYGYTF. The CDR3 DNA reads as TGCGCCAGCAGCCAAGGCTGGGCAGGGGACTATGGCTACACCTTC.

The sample holds many counts of this clone. The DNA of the CDR3 is TGCGCCAGCAGCTTTGGACAGGAAGCTTTCTTT. It encodes CASSFGQEAFF. The gene calls are TRBV5-1 and TRBJ1-1; D perhaps matches TRBD1 (6 bases). Per the germline V gene, CDR1 is SGHRS and CDR2 is YFSETQ. V was cut by 2 bases and J by 8 bases, with 7 bases left in between. The CDR3 sequence is 11 residues long.

The chain employs TRBV11-2 and TRBJ2-1, with 9 nucleotides matching TRBD2. From germline, CDR1 is SGHAT and CDR2 FQNNGV. J gave up 5 bases and V 5 bases, and 13 bases lay outside the gene matches. The CDR3 runs to 17 residues. The DNA of the CDR3 is TGTGCCAGCAGCACCCGAAGGGTAGCGGGGGCCGACAATGAGCAGTTCTTC. As protein: CASSTRRVAGADNEQFF.

The rearrangement joins TRBV13 to TRBJ1-1, with D possibly matching TRBD1 (5 bases). The CDR3 runs to 15 residues. Trimming shortened V by 0 bases and J by 1 base, and 9 bases separated the two germline ends. Germline V lookup: CDR1 PRHDT, CDR2 FYEKMQ (reference sequence). The CDR3 DNA sequence: TGTGCCAGCAGCTTAGGAGTAGGGGAGAACACTGAAGCTTTCTTT. Translated, it gives CASSLGVGENTEAFF.